This T cell receptor beta chain was documented in a study of identical twins. About this clonotype itself: No antigen is known for it.

TCRdb re-called the 5' RACE reads with MiXCR, one entry per CDR3 protein. Here the sample spans 450,000 or so distinct CDR3 sequences, around 14% being singletons. The CDR3 consists of 11 residues. The germline gives CDR1 SGHTA, CDR2 FQGNSA. V lost 2 bases and J 9 bases, leaving 7 bases between the germline ends. Study-wide results and caveats: There was an excess of low generation probability in the out-of-frame alpha sequences that twins shared.

These data also formed part of another study, on yellow fever vaccine responses in identical twins.

Sequenced material: CD4+ T cells sorted from blood. The TCR sequence derives from a woman aged 18-29 years in good health. The gene calls are TRBV7-2 and TRBJ2-5, with D perhaps matching TRBD1 (5 bases). The CDR3 here is CASSLQGSQYF. The CDR3 bases are TGTGCCAGCAGCTTACAGGGTTCCCAGTACTTC.